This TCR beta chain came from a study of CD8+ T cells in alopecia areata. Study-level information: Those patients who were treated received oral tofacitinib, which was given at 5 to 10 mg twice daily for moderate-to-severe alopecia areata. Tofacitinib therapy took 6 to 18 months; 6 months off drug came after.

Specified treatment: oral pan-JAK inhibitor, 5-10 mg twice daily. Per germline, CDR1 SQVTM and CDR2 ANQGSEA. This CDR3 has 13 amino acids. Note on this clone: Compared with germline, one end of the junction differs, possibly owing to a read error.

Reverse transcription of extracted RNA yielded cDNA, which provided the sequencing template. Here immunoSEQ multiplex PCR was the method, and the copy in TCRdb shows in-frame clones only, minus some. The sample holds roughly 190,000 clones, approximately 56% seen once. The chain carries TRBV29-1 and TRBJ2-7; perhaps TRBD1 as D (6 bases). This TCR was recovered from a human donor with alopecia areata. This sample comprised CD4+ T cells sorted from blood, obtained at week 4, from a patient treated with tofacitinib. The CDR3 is CSVVTTSQGPLDF. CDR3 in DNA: TGCAGCGTTGTCACCACCTCACAGGGCCCCCTGGACTTC.